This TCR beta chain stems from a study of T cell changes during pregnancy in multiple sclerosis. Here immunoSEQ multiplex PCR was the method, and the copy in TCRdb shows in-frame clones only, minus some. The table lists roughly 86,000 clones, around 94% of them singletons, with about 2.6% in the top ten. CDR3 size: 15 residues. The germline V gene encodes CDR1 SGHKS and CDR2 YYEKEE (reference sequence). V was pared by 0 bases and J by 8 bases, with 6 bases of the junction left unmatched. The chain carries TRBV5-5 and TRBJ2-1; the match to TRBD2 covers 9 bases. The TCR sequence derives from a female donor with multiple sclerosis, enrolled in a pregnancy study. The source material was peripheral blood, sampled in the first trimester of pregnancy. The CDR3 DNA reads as TGTGCCAGCAGCTTGGGTGTTTCTAGCGGGGATGAGCAGTTCTTC. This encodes CASSLGVSSGDEQFF.